The source of this T cell receptor beta chain is a study of CD8 T cells in Susac syndrome. Broader study findings: The authors acknowledged that the study's TCR sequencing and HLA analysis involved relatively few individuals.

With respect to this clonotype: Its antigen is unknown.

Sequencing of TCR beta covered CD8+ and CD4+ T cells obtained from blood. CD8+ and CD4+ T cells were negatively isolated; TEMRA cells were FACS-enriched. With random hexamers, roughly 0.45 to 1 ug RNA was reverse transcribed. Amplification of TCR beta CDR3 used immunoSEQ multiplex PCR across 54 Vbeta and 13 Jbeta. MiXCR, run by TCRdb on the immunoSEQ multiplex PCR reads, gives a single entry per CDR3 protein. This table holds around 150,000 distinct CDR3 sequences, just under 95% found once. Per the germline V gene, CDR1 is SGHNT and CDR2 is YYREEE (reference sequence). The CDR3 length is 12 residues. The ends were cut back, 2 bases at V and 5 bases at J, with 8 bases in the middle.

V usage is TRBV5-4 and J usage is TRBJ2-7; D is uncertain. The sequenced sample was CD4+ T cells from PBMCs. The clonotype was recovered from a human donor in good health. The CDR3 bases are TGTGCCAGCAGCTTACACGGTGACGAGCAGTACTTC. Translating it yields CASSLHGDEQYF.